This T cell receptor (beta chain) was identified during a study of OX40 agonist ivuxolimab in advanced cancers. Using immunoSEQ multiplex PCR, the repertoire was profiled, and TCRdb retains in-frame clones only, with some absent. This sample has about 31,000 clones; 75% to 90% occur once, and the top ten carry about 32%. Blood samples were obtained at baseline, cycle 4 day 1, and cycle 7 day 1. On this clone: Its antigen remains unidentified.

Study results and limitations: Some nonresponders also had low normalized T-cell clonal expansion.

Sequencing was performed on CD4+ or CD8+ T cells sorted from blood, taken in a trial of the OX40 agonist ivuxolimab. This TCR was recovered from an adult with an advanced solid tumor such as melanoma, head and neck, liver or kidney cancer.

The CDR3 reads CASSQRLAGGTGELFF. CDR3 bases: TGCGCCAGCAGCCAACGACTAGCGGGAGGAACCGGGGAGCTGTTTTTT. The J gene is TRBJ2-2, the V gene TRBV4-1, with 13 bases identical to TRBD2. From germline, CDR1 is MGHRA and CDR2 YSYEKL. V shed 2 bases, J shed 5 bases, and the junction held 2 bases outside the gene matches. CDR3 length equals 16 residues.